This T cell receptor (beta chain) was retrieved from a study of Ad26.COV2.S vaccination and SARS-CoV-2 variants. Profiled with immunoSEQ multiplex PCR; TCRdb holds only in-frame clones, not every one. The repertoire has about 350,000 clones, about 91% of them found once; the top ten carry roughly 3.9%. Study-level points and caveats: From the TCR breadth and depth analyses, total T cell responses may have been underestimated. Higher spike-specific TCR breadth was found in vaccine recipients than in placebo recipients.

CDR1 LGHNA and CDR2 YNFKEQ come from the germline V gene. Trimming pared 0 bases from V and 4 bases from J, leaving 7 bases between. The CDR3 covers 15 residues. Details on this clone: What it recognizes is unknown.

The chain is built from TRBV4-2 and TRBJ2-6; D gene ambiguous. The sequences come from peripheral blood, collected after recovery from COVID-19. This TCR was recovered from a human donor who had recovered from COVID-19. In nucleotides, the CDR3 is TGTGCCAGCAGCCAAGAGGGGTTCGGGGCCAACGTCCTGACTTTC. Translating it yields CASSQEGFGANVLTF.